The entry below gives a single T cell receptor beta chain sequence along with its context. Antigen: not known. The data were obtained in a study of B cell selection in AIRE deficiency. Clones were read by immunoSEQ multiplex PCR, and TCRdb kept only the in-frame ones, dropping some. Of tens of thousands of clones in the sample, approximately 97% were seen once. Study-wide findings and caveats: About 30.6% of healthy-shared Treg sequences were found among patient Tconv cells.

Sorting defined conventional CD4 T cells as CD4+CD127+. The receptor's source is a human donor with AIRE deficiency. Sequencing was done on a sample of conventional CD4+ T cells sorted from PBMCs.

This CDR3 is CASKASGEYTKSGQRLTF. CDR3 in DNA: TGTGCCAGCAAAGCGAGTGGGGAGTACACAAAGTCGGGCCAACGTCTGACTTTC. The chain joins TRBV5-2 to TRBJ2-6; TRBD2, as called in the table, went unchecked against the DNA. TRBV5-2 is a pseudogene. The CDR3 has 18 residues.